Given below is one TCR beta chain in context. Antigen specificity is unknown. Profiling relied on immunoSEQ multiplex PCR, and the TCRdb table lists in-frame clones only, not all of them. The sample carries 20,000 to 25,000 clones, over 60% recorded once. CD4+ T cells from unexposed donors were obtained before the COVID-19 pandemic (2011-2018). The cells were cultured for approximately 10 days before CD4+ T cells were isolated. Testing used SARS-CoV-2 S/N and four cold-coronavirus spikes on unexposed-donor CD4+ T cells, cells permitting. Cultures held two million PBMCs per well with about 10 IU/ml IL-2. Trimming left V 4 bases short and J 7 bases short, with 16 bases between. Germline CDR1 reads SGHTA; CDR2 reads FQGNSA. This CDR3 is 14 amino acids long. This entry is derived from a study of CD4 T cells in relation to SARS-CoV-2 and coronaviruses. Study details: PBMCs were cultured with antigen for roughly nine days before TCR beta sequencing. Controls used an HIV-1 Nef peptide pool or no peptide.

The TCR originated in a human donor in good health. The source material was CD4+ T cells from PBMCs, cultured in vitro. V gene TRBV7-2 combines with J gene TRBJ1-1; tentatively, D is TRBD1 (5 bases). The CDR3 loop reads CASSWGGGYDEAFF. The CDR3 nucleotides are TGTGCCAGCAGCTGGGGGGGAGGGTATGATGAAGCTTTCTTT.